Listed here are 20 T cell receptor beta chains from one sample, sequenced in a study of post-analysis software for immune sequencing data. Unique molecular identifiers were carried by the TCR beta cDNA libraries. A single record per CDR3 protein comes from TCRdb applying MiXCR to the PCR reads. The table lists about 620,000 distinct CDR3 sequences, about 40% of them singletons, with around 1.7% in the top ten. Study-level points and caveats: There were four or five TRBV segments more frequent in patients than controls, and TRBV5-6, TRBV5-1 and TRBV20-1 were among them.

These TCRs are of unknown antigen specificity. The sequencing input was blood. These TCRs come from a girl aged 10-17 years with multiple sclerosis.

The chain is built from TRBV10-3 and TRBJ2-3, with 10 bases matching TRBD1. Trimming at V came to 2 bases and at J to 1 base, leaving 3 bases not matched to a gene. The CDR3 consists of 16 residues. Looked up from germline, CDR1 is ENHRY and CDR2 is SYGVKD. DNA of the CDR3: TGTGCCATCAGTGAGCGACAGGGGGCAGGCACAGATACGCAGTATTTT. Protein sequence: CAISERQGAGTDTQYF.

The rearrangement uses TRBV12-3 or TRBV12-4 and TRBJ1-2; D remains ambiguous. V lost 2 bases and J lost 4, with 8 bases in between. The CDR3 contains 13 residues. This chain's CDR3 is CASSLRHSYGYTF. For the CDR3, the DNA is TGTGCCAGCAGTTTAAGGCACTCCTATGGCTACACCTTC.

The chain couples TRBV20-1 to TRBJ2-2; TRBD1 matches at 7 bases. Germline loops: CDR1 DFQATT, CDR2 SNEGSKA (reference sequence). V gave up 5 bases and J gave up 4 bases; unmatched junction bases: 7. The CDR3 extends over 14 amino acids. CDR3 region: CSAPDRVGTGELFF. The DNA of the CDR3 is TGCAGTGCTCCTGACAGGGTCGGCACCGGGGAGCTGTTTTTT.

J is TRBJ2-5 and V is TRBV4-1; D is possibly TRBD1 (5 bases). V was trimmed by 5 bases and J by 4 bases, leaving 17 bases between them. Germline V gene data show CDR1 as MGHRA and CDR2 as YSYEKL. CDR3 length equals 15 residues. The CDR3 bases are TGCGCCAGCAGCTCCTCCCGACAGATCAGAGAGACCCAGTACTTC. Amino acids: CASSSSRQIRETQYF.

The J gene is TRBJ1-5, the V gene TRBV4-2; D unclear. The CDR3 is 15 residues long. CDR1 is LGHNA, CDR2 YNFKEQ, per germline. The V gene lost 1 base and the J gene lost 7 bases, with 14 bases spanning the gap. CDR3 in amino acids: CASSQGRAPRQPQHF. DNA for the CDR3: TGTGCCAGCAGCCAAGGTCGAGCCCCCAGACAGCCCCAGCATTTT.

V is TRBV7-9 and J is TRBJ2-1; TRBD2 matches 9 bases. Germline CDR1 is SEHNR and CDR2 is FQNEAQ (reference sequence). The length of the CDR3 is 16 residues. V was pared by 5 bases and J by 9 bases, with 14 bases of the junction left unmatched. As DNA, the CDR3 is TGTGCCAGCAGCAGCGGGGGGTACGTTTCGTTCGGTGAGCAGTTCTTC. Its protein is CASSSGGYVSFGEQFF.

The chain is built from TRBV4-1 and TRBJ2-3, with no clear D. CDR3 length: 16 amino acids. Between the trimmed V and J ends, which lost 1 base and 0 bases, there was a span of 11 bases. The germline V gene has CDR1 MGHRA and CDR2 YSYEKL. CDR3 region: CASSQARAASTDTQYF. CDR3 coding DNA: TGCGCCAGCAGCCAAGCGAGAGCTGCTAGCACAGATACGCAGTATTTT.

This chain connects TRBV10-3 to TRBJ1-1, with TRBD1 matching 8 bases. Germline V gene sequence: CDR1 ENHRY, CDR2 SYGVKD. The J segment lost 5 bases and the V segment lost 2 bases, leaving 10 bases of the junction unmatched. There are 16 residues in the CDR3. In DNA, the CDR3 is TGTGCCATCAGTGAGGTTGAACAGGGGGTAAGAACTGAAGCTTTCTTT. It encodes CAISEVEQGVRTEAFF.

This chain links TRBV12-3 or TRBV12-4 with TRBJ2-1; 11 bases agree with TRBD2. Trimming removed 6 bases from V and 4 bases from J; junction bases left unmatched: 5. The CDR3 runs 15 residues. CDR3 protein: CASRLGTSGYNEQFF. CDR3 DNA sequence: TGTGCCAGCAGATTGGGGACTAGCGGTTACAATGAGCAGTTCTTC.

The V and J genes are TRBV10-3 and TRBJ1-5; possible D gene TRBD1, 5 bases. Trimming cost V 4 bases and J 0 bases, with 7 bases left between them. The CDR3 is 14 amino acids. CDR1 is ENHRY and CDR2 is SYGVKD in the germline V gene. CDR3 nucleotides: TGTGCCATCAGTGCAGACAGTAGCAATCAGCCCCAGCATTTT. This encodes CAISADSSNQPQHF.

CDR3 bases: TGTGCCGGCAGCAAAGACCCGGCCTCCCAGATCTCTGGGGCCAACGTCCTGACTTTC. This sequence encodes CAGSKDPASQISGANVLTF. The chain employs TRBV21-1 and TRBJ2-6; the table's D call, TRBD1, was not checked against the DNA. TRBV21-1 is reported as a pseudogene. The CDR3 has 19 amino acids.

The chain is built from TRBV28 and TRBJ1-2, with unresolved D. Looked up from germline, CDR1 is MDHEN and CDR2 is SYDVKM. V was clipped by 3 bases and J by 5 bases, with 10 bases between them. CDR3 length: 13 amino acids. This CDR3 is CASSFMGSYGYTF. The CDR3, as DNA: TGTGCCAGCAGTTTTATGGGGTCTTATGGCTACACCTTC.

V and J are TRBV6-2 or TRBV6-3 and TRBJ2-5; D is possibly TRBD1 or TRBD2 (6 bases each). Trimming removed 1 base at V and 11 bases at J, with 14 bases between. The CDR3 contains 13 residues. Germline loops: CDR1 MNHEY, CDR2 SVGEGT. Here the CDR3 reads CASSYFVRGEQYF. The CDR3 coding sequence is TGTGCCAGCAGTTACTTCGTGAGGGGGGAGCAGTACTTC.

This clonotype has just one count. Given the absence of the conserved phenylalanine or tryptophan at the CDR3 end, a read error is likely. The chain employs TRBV27 and TRBJ1-2, with a possible D match to TRBD1 (5 bases). The CDR3 covers 14 residues. Germline-derived CDR1 and CDR2 are MNHEY and SMNVEV (reference sequence). Trimming removed 7 bases at V and 3 bases at J, with 15 bases between. CDR3 sequence (DNA): TGTGCCAGCACCCCGTTTGGGGGGGACTATGGCTACACCGTC. As protein: CASTPFGGDYGYTV.

The chain joins TRBV7-2 to TRBJ2-1; unclear D gene. CDR1 and CDR2 from the germline V gene are SGHTA and FQGNSA. The CDR3 loop spans 17 amino acids. Trimming stripped 1 base from V and 4 bases from J, with 17 bases between. The CDR3 region has the DNA TGTGCCAGCAGCTTAGGTCCCCTAGTCCCGAATTACAATGAGCAGTTCTTC. This gives the protein CASSLGPLVPNYNEQFF.

This chain connects TRBV6-6 to TRBJ2-4; 11 positions agree with TRBD2. The DNA end is more similar to TRBJ2-7, so the J call may be wrong. The CDR3 consists of 17 residues. Germline-derived CDR1 and CDR2 are MNHNY and SVGAGI (reference sequence). The CDR3 nucleotides read TGTGCCAGCAGTTACTCTAGCGGGAGGGCCCAATTCTACGAGCAGTACTTC. This gives the protein CASSYSSGRAQFYEQYF.

V usage is TRBV5-1 and J usage is TRBJ1-5, with 7 bases lining up with TRBD1. CDR3 length: 16 residues. After removal of 1 base from V and 2 bases from J, the junction contained 6 bases not matched to a gene. From germline, CDR1 is SGHRS and CDR2 YFSETQ. The CDR3 here is CASSLKGAEGNQPQHF. Here the CDR3 DNA reads TGCGCCAGCAGCTTGAAGGGGGCAGAGGGCAATCAGCCCCAGCATTTT.

This chain joins TRBV7-9 and TRBJ2-2; a possible D gene is TRBD2 (6 bases). Trimming stripped 6 bases from V and 4 bases from J, with 12 bases between. Germline V CDR1 and CDR2: SEHNR, FQNEAQ (reference sequence). CDR3 length: 14 residues. This chain's CDR3 is CASRGLAITGELFF. The CDR3 nucleotides are TGTGCCAGCAGAGGGCTAGCGATCACCGGGGAGCTGTTTTTT.

CDR3 loop: CASSFSQGLYGYTF. Here the CDR3 DNA reads TGTGCCAGCAGTTTTTCCCAGGGGCTCTATGGCTACACCTTC. The chain recombines TRBV12-3 or TRBV12-4 with TRBJ1-2; tentative D call: TRBD1 (6 bases). The CDR3 is 14 residues long. V lost 3 bases to trimming and J lost 4 bases, with 12 bases between them.

The table lists this clonotype with a few counts. V gene TRBV6-5 combines with J gene TRBJ2-3; D gene uncertain. There are 15 residues in the CDR3. CDR1 MNHEY and CDR2 SVGAGI come from the germline V gene. Trimming stripped 0 bases from V and 2 bases from J, with 9 bases between. The CDR3 loop reads CASSYSSTNTDTQYF. DNA for the CDR3: TGTGCCAGCAGTTACTCATCGACGAACACAGATACGCAGTATTTT.